This TCR beta chain emerged from a study of blood T cell repertoires in COVID-19. About the study: Sources were T cells, B-cell-depleted T cells, or PBMCs; the material itself was cDNA or gDNA.

The CDR3 has 16 residues. Germline CDR1 reads MNHEY; CDR2 reads SMNVEV (reference sequence). Trimming shortened V by 5 bases and J by 8 bases, and 22 bases separated the two germline ends. Some clones are missing from TCRdb's copy, which holds only in-frame ones; the method was immunoSEQ multiplex PCR. The repertoire holds 270,000 or so clones, with roughly 89% as singletons. Sequenced: peripheral blood. The chain recombines TRBV27 with TRBJ2-1; D is perhaps TRBD1 (6 bases). This clonotype originated in a man aged 35 to 55 with acute or convalescent COVID-19. The CDR3 here is CASSPGSGTRRHEQFF. CDR3 coding DNA: TGTGCCAGCAGTCCCGGATCCGGGACACGAAGGCATGAGCAGTTCTTC.